This T cell receptor (beta chain) was sequenced for a study of shared clonotypes between healthy human individuals. Between the trimmed V and J ends, which lost 0 bases and 3 bases, there was a span of 5 bases. The CDR3 length is 13 residues. Germline V gene lookup returns CDR1 SGDLS and CDR2 YYNGEE. A remark on this clone: The same CDR3 arises from other DNA sequences in this sample as well.

Libraries were prepared by immunoSEQ multiplex PCR; TCRdb keeps only in-frame clonotypes and omits some of them. In the table there are around 2.5 million clones, under 95% of which are singletons. The V and J genes are TRBV9 and TRBJ2-3, with D maybe TRBD2 (5 bases). The specimen was naive CD4+ T cells from PBMCs. Regarding subset: CD45RA+ positively selected. This clonotype was sampled from a man in his late teens or twenties in good health. Some clones in this sample may be carry-over from other donors' samples. As DNA, the CDR3 is TGTGCCAGCAGCGTAGGCGGGACAGATACGCAGTATTTT. Protein product: CASSVGGTDTQYF.